Below, one T cell receptor beta chain is given with its context. The entry originates in a study of cytomegalovirus exposure and HLA in healthy donors. The PCR made use of 60 Vbeta and 13 Jbeta primers. Assay: immunoSEQ multiplex PCR; the TCRdb copy retains only in-frame clones and omits some. The repertoire holds 110,000 to 150,000 clones, roughly 80% seen once, with about 4.3% in the top ten. Germline values: CDR1 SQVTM, CDR2 ANQGSEA. V lost 1 base to trimming and J lost 6 bases, with 15 bases between them. The CDR3 extends over 14 amino acids. The J gene is TRBJ1-2, the V gene TRBV29-1; TRBD1 might be the D (6 bases). Sequencing was done on a sample of PBMCs. This TCR was sampled from a woman aged 40 to 50 in good health and CMV-seropositive. CDR3 amino acids: CSVEANWGGDGYTF. The CDR3 DNA reads TGCAGCGTTGAAGCGAATTGGGGGGGCGATGGCTACACCTTC.